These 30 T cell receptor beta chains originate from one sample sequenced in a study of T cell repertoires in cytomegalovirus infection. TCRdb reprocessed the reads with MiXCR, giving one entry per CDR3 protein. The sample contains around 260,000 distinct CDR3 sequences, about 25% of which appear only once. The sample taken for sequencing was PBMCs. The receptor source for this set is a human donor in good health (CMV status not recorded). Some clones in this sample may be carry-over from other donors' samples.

CDR3 amino acids: CASTMVGSGSVTNNEQFF. CDR3 bases: TGTGCCAGCACCATGGTTGGATCGGGGAGCGTAACCAACAATGAGCAGTTCTTC. The chain joins TRBV11-2 to TRBJ2-1; D is perhaps TRBD2 (5 bases). Germline V CDR1 and CDR2: SGHAT, FQNNGV. This CDR3 has 18 residues. The V and J ends lost 7 bases and 5 bases respectively, with 27 bases between them.

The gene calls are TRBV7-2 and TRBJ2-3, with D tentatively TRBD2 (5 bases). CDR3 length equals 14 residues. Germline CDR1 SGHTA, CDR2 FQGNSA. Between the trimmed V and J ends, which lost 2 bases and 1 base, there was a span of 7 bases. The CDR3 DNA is TGTGCCAGCAGCTTAATGAGGGGCACAGATACGCAGTATTTT. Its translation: CASSLMRGTDTQYF.

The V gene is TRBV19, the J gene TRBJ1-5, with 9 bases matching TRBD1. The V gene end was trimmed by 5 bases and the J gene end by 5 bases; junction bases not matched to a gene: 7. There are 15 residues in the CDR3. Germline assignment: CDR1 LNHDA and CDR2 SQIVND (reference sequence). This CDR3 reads CASSDGQGTDQPQHF. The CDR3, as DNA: TGTGCCAGTAGTGACGGACAGGGGACAGATCAGCCCCAGCATTTT.

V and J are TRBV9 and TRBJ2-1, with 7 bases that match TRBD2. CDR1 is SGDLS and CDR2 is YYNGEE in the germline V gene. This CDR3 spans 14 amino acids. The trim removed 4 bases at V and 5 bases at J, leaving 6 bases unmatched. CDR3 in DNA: TGTGCCAGCAGCCCGGGACTATTAGACAATGAGCAGTTCTTC. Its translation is CASSPGLLDNEQFF.

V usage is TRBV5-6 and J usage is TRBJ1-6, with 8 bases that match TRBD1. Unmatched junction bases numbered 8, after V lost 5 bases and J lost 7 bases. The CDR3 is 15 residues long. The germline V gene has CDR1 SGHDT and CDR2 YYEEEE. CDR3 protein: CASSEAGTGNSPLHF. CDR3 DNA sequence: TGTGCCAGCAGTGAAGCCGGGACAGGCAATTCACCCCTCCACTTT.

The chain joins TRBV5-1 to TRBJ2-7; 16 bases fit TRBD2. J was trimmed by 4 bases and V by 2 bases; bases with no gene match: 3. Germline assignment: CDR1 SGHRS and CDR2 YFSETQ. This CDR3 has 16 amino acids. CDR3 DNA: TGCGCCAGCAGCTTCGGGACTAGCGGGAGGGGGTACGAGCAGTACTTC. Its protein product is CASSFGTSGRGYEQYF.

In DNA, the CDR3 is TGTGCCAGCAAGGGGGGGACTGAAGCTTTCTTT. As protein: CASKGGTEAFF. The chain recombines TRBV28 with TRBJ1-1, with a weak D call TRBD1 (6 bases). The CDR3 loop spans 11 amino acids. Trimming removed 7 bases at V and 5 bases at J, with 8 bases between. Germline values: CDR1 MDHEN, CDR2 SYDVKM. The whole variable domain, filled in from reference TRBV28 and TRBJ1-1, reads DVKVTQSSRYLVKRTGEKVFLECVQDMDHENMFWYRQDPGLGLRLIYFSYDVKMKEKGDIPEGYSVSREKKERFSLILESASTNQTSMYLCASKGGTEAFFGQGTRLTVV.

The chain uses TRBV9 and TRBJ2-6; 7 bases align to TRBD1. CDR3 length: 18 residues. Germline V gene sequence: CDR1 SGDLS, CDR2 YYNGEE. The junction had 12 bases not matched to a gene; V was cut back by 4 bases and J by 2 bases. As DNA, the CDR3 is TGTGCCAGCAGCAGGACAGGTCACGCAGCCGCTGGGGCCAACGTCCTGACTTTC. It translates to CASSRTGHAAAGANVLTF. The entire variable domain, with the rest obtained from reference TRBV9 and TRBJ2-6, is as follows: DSGVTQTPKHLITATGQRVTLRCSPRSGDLSVYWYQQSLDQGLQFLIQYYNGEERAKGNILERFSAQQFPDLHSELNLSSLELGDSALYFCASSRTGHAAAGANVLTFGAGSRLTVL.

The CDR3 region is CASSFQISTEAFF. CDR3 in DNA: TGTGCCAGCAGCTTCCAGATTTCCACTGAAGCTTTCTTT. The gene calls are TRBV11-2 and TRBJ1-1; D gene uncertain. In germline, CDR1 is SGHAT, CDR2 FQNNGV. Trimming pared 3 bases from V and 4 bases from J, leaving 9 bases between. The CDR3 is 13 amino acids.

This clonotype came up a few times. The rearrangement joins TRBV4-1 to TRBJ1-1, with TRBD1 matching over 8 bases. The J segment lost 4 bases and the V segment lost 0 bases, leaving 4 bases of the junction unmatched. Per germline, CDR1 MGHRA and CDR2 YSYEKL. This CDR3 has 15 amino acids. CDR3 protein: CASSQEPTGGTEAFF. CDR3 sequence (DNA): TGCGCCAGCAGCCAAGAACCCACAGGGGGCACTGAAGCTTTCTTT.

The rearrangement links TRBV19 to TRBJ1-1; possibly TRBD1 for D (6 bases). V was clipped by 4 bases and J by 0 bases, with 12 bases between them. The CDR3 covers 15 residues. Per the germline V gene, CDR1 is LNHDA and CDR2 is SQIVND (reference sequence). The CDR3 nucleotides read TGTGCCAGTAGTACCCCGAGGGGGTTGAACACTGAAGCTTTCTTT. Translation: CASSTPRGLNTEAFF.

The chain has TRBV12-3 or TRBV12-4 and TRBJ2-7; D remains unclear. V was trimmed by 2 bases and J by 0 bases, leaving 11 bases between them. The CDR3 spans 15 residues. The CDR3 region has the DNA TGTGCCAGCAGTTTAAGAGGTCCCGGCTCCTACGAGCAGTACTTC. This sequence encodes CASSLRGPGSYEQYF.

The CDR3 DNA is TGCGCCAGCAGTGAACAGTCCAATGAGCAGTTCTTC. It translates to CASSEQSNEQFF. The V call is TRBV10-2, the J call TRBJ2-1; D not certain. The germline CDR1 and CDR2 sequences are WSHSY and SAAADI. CDR3 size: 12 residues. V dropped 3 bases and J dropped 6 bases, with 6 bases sitting between them.

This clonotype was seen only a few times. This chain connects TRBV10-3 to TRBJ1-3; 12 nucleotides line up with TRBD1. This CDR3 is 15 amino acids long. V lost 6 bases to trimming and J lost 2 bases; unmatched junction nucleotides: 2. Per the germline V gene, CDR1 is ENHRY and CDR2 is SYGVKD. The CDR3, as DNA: TGTGCCATCAGGGGGGACAGGGGGCCTGGAAACACCATATATTTT. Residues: CAIRGDRGPGNTIYF.

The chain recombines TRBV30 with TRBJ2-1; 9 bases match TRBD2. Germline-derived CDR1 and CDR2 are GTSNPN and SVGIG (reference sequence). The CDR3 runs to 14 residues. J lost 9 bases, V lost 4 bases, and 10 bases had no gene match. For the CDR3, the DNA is TGTGCCTGGACTAGCGGGAATCTCTGGCCTGAGCAGTTCTTC. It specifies CAWTSGNLWPEQFF.

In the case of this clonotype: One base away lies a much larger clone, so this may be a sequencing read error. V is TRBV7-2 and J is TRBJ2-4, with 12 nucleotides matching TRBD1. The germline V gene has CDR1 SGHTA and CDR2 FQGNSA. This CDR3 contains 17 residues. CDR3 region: CASSYSSGQGAKNIPYF. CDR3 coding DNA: TGTGCCAGCAGCTACTCCTCGGGACAGGGGGCCAAAAACATTCCGTACTTC. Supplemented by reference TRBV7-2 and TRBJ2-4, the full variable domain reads GAGVSQSPSNKVTEKGKDVELRCDPISGHTALYWYRQSLGQGLEFLIYFQGNSAPDKSGLPSDRFSAERTGGSVSTLTIQRTQQEDSAVYLCASSYSSGQGAKNIPYFGAGTRLSVL.

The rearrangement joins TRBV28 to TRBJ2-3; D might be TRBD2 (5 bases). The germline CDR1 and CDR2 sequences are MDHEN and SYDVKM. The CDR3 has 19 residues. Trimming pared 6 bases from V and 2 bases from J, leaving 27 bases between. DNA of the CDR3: TGTGCCAGCAGCCGTGGACGGAGATCGCCCCGCGGGCCCACAGATACGCAGTATTTT. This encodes CASSRGRRSPRGPTDTQYF.

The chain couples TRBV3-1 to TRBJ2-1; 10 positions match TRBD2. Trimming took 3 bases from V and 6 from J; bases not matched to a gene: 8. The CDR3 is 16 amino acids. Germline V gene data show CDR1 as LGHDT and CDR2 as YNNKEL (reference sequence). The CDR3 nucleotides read TGTGCCAGCAGCCAGGGACTAGCGCAAACTCTCAATGAGCAGTTCTTC. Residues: CASSQGLAQTLNEQFF.

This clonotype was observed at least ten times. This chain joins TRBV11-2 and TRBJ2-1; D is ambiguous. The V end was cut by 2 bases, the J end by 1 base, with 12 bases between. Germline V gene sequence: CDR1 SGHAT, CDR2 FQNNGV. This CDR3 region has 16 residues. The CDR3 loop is CASSLPAEPSYNEQFF. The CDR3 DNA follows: TGTGCCAGCAGCTTACCTGCAGAGCCGTCCTACAATGAGCAGTTCTTC.

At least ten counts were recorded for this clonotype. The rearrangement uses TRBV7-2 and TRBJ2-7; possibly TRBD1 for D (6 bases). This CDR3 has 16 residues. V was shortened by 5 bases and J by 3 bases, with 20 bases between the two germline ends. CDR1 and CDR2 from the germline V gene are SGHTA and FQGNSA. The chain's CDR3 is CASSITGVGAIYEQYF. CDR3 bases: TGTGCCAGCAGCATAACCGGGGTGGGGGCTATCTACGAGCAGTACTTC.

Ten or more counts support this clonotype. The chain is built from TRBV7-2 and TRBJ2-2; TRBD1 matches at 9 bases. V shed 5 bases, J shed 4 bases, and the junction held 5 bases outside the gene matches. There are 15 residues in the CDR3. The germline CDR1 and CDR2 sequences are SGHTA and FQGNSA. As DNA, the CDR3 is TGTGCCAGCAGCCGGGACAGGGCGGTCACCGGGGAGCTGTTTTTT. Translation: CASSRDRAVTGELFF.

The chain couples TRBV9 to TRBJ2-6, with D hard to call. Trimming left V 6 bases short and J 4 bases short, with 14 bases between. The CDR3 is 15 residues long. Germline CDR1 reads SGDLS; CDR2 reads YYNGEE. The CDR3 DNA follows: TGTGCCAGCACCCCAGGTTCCTTAGGGGCCAACGTCCTGACTTTC. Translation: CASTPGSLGANVLTF. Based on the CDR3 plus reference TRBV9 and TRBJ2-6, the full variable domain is DSGVTQTPKHLITATGQRVTLRCSPRSGDLSVYWYQQSLDQGLQFLIQYYNGEERAKGNILERFSAQQFPDLHSELNLSSLELGDSALYFCASTPGSLGANVLTFGAGSRLTVL.

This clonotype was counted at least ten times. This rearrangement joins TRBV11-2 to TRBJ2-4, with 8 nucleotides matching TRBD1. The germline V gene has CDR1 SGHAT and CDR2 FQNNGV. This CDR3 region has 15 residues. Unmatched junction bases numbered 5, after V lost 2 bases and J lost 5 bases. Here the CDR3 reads CASSLIATGENIQYF. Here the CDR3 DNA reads TGTGCCAGCAGCTTAATCGCGACAGGGGAAAACATTCAGTACTTC.

As DNA, the CDR3 is TGTGCCAGCAGTTGGCCCAGCGGCGAAGAGACCCAGTACTTC. Encoded protein: CASSWPSGEETQYF. V and J are TRBV28 and TRBJ2-5, with a weak D call TRBD2 (5 bases). V lost 4 bases to trimming and J lost 3 bases, with 12 bases between them. The CDR3 consists of 14 residues. Germline CDR1 is MDHEN and CDR2 is SYDVKM.

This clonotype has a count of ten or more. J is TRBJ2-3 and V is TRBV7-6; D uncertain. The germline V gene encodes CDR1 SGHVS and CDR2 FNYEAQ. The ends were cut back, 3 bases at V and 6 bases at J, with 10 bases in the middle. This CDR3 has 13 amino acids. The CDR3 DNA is TGTGCCAGCAGCTTCGAGTTGAGGGATACGCAGTATTTT. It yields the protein CASSFELRDTQYF. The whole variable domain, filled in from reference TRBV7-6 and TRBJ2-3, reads GAGVSQSPRYKVTKRGQDVALRCDPISGHVSLYWYRQALGQGPEFLTYFNYEAQQDKSGLPNDRFSAERPEGSISTLTIQRTEQRDSAMYRCASSFELRDTQYFGPGTRLTVL.

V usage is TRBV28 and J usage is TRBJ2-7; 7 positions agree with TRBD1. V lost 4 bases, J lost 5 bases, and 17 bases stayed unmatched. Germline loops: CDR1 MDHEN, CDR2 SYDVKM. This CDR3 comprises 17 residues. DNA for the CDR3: TGTGCCAGCAGTTGTGGCCGCCAACCAGGTCAGGGGGACGAGCAGTACTTC. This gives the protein CASSCGRQPGQGDEQYF.

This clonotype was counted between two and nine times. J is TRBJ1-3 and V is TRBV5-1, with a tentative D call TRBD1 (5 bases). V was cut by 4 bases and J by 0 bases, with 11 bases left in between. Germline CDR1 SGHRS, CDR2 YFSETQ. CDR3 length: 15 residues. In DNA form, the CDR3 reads TGCGCCAGCAGCCCAGGGCCTAGCTCTGGAAACACCATATATTTT. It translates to CASSPGPSSGNTIYF.

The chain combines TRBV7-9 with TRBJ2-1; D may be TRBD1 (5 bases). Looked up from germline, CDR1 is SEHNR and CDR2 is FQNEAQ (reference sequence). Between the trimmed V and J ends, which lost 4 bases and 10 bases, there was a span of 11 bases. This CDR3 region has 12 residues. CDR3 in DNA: TGTGCCAGCAGCTGCCGACAGAGGGAGCAGTTCTTC. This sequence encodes CASSCRQREQFF.

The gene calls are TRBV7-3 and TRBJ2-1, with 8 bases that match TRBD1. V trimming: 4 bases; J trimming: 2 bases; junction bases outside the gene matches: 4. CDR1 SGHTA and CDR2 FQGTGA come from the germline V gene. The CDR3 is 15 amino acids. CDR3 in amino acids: CASSWTGLTYNEQFF. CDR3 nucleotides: TGTGCCAGCAGCTGGACAGGGCTAACCTACAATGAGCAGTTCTTC. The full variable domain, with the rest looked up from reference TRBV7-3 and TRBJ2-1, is GAGVSQTPSNKVTEKGKYVELRCDPISGHTALYWYRQSLGQGPEFLIYFQGTGAADDSGLPNDRFFAVRPEGSVSTLKIQRTERGDSAVYLCASSWTGLTYNEQFFGPGTRLTVL.

This CDR3 is CSVEQGSGNTIYF. The CDR3 DNA reads TGCAGCGTTGAACAGGGATCTGGAAACACCATATATTTT. This chain uses TRBV29-1 with TRBJ1-3; TRBD1 is a possible D gene (5 bases). Germline V gene lookup returns CDR1 SQVTM and CDR2 ANQGSEA. The CDR3 spans 13 residues. Trimming removed 2 bases from V and 1 base from J, with 6 bases in between.